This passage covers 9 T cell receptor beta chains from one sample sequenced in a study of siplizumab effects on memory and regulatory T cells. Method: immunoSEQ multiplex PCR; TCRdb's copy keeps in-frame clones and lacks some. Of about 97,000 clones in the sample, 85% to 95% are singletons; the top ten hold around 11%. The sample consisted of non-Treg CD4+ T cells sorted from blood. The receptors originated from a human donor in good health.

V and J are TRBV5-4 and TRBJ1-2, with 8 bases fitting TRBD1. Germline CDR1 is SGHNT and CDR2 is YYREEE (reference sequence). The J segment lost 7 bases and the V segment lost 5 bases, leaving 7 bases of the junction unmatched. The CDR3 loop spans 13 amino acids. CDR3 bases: TGTGCCAGCAGGGGACAAACAGGGGGTGGCTACACCTTC. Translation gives CASRGQTGGGYTF. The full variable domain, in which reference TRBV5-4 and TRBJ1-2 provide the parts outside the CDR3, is ETGVTQSPTHLIKTRGQQVTLRCSSQSGHNTVSWYQQALGQGPQFIFQYYREEENGRGNFPPRFSGLQFPNYSSELNVNALELDDSALYLCASRGQTGGGYTFGSGTRLTVV.

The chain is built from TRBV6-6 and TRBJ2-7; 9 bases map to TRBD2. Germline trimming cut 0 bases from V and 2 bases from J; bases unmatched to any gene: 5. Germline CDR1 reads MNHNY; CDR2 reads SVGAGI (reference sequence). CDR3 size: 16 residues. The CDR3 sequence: CASSYSMLAGTYEQYF. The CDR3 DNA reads TGTGCCAGCAGTTACTCGATGCTAGCGGGAACCTACGAGCAGTACTTC.

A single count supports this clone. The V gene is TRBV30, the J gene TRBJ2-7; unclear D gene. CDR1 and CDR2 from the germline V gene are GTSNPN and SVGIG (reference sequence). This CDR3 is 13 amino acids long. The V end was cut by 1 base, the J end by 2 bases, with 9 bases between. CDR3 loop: CAWSARPAYEQYF. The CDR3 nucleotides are TGTGCCTGGAGTGCGCGGCCGGCCTACGAGCAGTACTTC.

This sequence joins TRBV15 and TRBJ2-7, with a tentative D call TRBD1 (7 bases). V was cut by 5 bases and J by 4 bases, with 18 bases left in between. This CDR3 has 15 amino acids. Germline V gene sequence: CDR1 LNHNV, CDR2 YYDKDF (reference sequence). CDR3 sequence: CATSSSPGGLYEQYF. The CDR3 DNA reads TGTGCCACCAGCTCTAGCCCAGGGGGGTTATACGAGCAGTACTTC.

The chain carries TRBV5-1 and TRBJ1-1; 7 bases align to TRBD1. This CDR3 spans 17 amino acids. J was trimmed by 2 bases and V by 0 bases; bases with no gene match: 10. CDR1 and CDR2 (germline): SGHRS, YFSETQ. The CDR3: CASSLGDRARHNTEAFF. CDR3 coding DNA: TGCGCCAGCAGCTTGGGCGACAGGGCCCGACATAACACTGAAGCTTTCTTT.

DNA for the CDR3: TGTGCCAGCAGTTATTATGGGGACACTGACTATGGCTACACCTTC. It is translated as CASSYYGDTDYGYTF. V gene TRBV6-6 combines with J gene TRBJ1-2; possible D gene TRBD1, 6 bases. This CDR3 is 15 amino acids long. The germline CDR1 and CDR2 sequences are MNHNY and SVGAGI (reference sequence). Deletions cut 3 bases from V and 3 bases from J, with 14 bases between.

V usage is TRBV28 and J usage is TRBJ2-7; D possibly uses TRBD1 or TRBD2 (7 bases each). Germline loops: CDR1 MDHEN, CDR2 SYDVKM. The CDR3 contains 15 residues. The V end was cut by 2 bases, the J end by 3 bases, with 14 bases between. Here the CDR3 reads CASSLQGGPGYEQYF. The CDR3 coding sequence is TGTGCCAGCAGTTTACAGGGGGGGCCTGGCTACGAGCAGTACTTC.

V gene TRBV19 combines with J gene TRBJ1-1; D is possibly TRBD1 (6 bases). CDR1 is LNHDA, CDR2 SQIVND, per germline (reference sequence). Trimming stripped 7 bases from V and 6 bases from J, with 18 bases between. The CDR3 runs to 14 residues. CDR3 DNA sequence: TGTGCCAGTACCCAAGCCAGGGGTTTCCCTGAAGCTTTCTTT. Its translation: CASTQARGFPEAFF.

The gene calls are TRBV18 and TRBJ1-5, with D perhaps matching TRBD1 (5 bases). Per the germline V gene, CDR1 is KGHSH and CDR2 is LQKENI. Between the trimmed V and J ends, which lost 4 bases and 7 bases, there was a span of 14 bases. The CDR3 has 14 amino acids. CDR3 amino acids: CASSLSGNGQPQHF. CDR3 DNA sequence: TGTGCCAGCTCACTTTCAGGGAACGGCCAGCCCCAGCATTTT. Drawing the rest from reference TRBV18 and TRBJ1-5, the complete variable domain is NAGVMQNPRHLVRRRGQEARLRCSPMKGHSHVYWYRQLPEEGLKFMVYLQKENIIDESGMPKERFSAEFPKEGPSILRIQQVVRGDSAAYFCASSLSGNGQPQHFGDGTRLSIL.